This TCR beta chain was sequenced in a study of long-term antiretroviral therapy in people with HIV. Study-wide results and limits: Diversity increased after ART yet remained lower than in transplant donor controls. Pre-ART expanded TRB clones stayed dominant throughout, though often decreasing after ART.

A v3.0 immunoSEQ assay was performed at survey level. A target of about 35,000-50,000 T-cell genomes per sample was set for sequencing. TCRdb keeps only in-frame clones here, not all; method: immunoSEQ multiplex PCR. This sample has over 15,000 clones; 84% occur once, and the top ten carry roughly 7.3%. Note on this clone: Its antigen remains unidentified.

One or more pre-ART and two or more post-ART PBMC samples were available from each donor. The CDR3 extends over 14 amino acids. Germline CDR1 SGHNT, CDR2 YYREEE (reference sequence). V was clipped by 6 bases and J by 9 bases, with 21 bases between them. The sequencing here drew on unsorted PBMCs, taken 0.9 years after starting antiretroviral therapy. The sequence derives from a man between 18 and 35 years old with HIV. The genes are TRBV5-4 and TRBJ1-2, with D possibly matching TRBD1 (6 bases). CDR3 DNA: TGTGCCAGCAACCAATGGGGTGGGGGGCGTAGCTACACCTTC. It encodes CASNQWGGGRSYTF.